This T cell receptor beta chain was recovered during a study of blood T cell repertoires in COVID-19. About the study: T cells, B-cell-depleted T cells, or PBMCs supplied cDNA or gDNA.

Per the germline V gene, CDR1 is SNHLY and CDR2 is FYNNEI. V lost 4 bases to trimming and J lost 1 base; unmatched junction nucleotides: 0. The CDR3 consists of 14 residues. This table comes from immunoSEQ multiplex PCR, and its TCRdb copy is limited to in-frame clones, with some not included. This sample yields some 76,000 clones, of which over 75% are seen a single time; under 6.5% belongs to the top ten. The V gene is TRBV2, the J gene TRBJ2-2; 7 positions match TRBD1. The TCR originated in a woman younger than 35 with acute or convalescent COVID-19. The sample consisted of peripheral blood. The CDR3: CASSGTGNTGELFF. The CDR3 DNA sequence: TGTGCCAGCAGTGGGACAGGGAACACCGGGGAGCTGTTTTTT.